This TCR beta chain was retrieved from a study of OX40 agonist ivuxolimab in advanced cancers. With respect to the entire study: Ivuxolimab was a fully human IgG2 agonistic monoclonal antibody targeting the costimulatory receptor OX40 (CD134). In the dose-escalation cohort, more than 75% of patients were male, and the mean age was roughly 60 years, with a range of about 23 to 90. Among the approximately 54 dose-escalation patients, approximately 20 had hepatocellular carcinoma, roughly 15 melanoma, 9 renal cell carcinoma and 9 head and neck cancer. Prior anti-PD-1, anti-PD-L1 or anti-CTLA-4 therapy was permitted, and approximately 40% of dose-escalation patients had received checkpoint inhibitors. The paper describes the monotherapy dose-escalation part (N ≈ 51 patients) of the phase I trial of ivuxolimab. The purpose of peripheral TCRbeta sequencing was to test whether ivuxolimab changed TCR sequence diversity and led to clonal T-cell expansion. Partial responses were achieved by three dose-escalation patients, of whom one had hepatocellular carcinoma and two had cutaneous melanoma. Intravenous ivuxolimab was administered to patients every 2 weeks at six dose levels: 0.01, 0.1, 0.3, 1.5, 3 and 10 mg/kg.

From cysteine to phenylalanine, the CDR3 is 14 amino acids long. Left in the record is the CDR3 DNA by itself, 42 bases read in frame from the first base. The V and J ends are trimmed by 1 base and 4 bases, leaving 10 bases between them. CDR1 and CDR2, per the germline V gene, are SNHLY and FYNNEI. A remark on this clone: Its antigen remains undetermined. No much larger clone is present one base from it, and per-base qualities are unavailable.

The trial excluded patients who had a history of autoimmune disease or were on systemic immunosuppression. Peripheral blood for TCR sequencing was collected from all dose cohorts at baseline, on cycle 4 day 1, and on cycle 7 day 1. Samples were obtained from an open-label, multicenter, first-in-human phase I dose-escalation trial of ivuxolimab. Adults with locally advanced or metastatic melanoma, renal cell, hepatocellular, or head and neck squamous cell carcinoma were enrolled in the trial. Before TCR sequencing, CD4+ and CD8+ T cells were separately sorted from peripheral blood. To sequence the TCRbeta CDR3 region, genomic DNA was isolated from the sorted cells. The immunoSEQ Assay was used to sequence the TCRbeta CDR3 regions. TCRdb took this table from immuneACCESS and kept in-frame rearrangements with V and J called. Such tables lack part of the clones; where checked against another copy, unresolved V genes explain under half of the gap, and the rest is unexplained. This sample holds around 65,000 clones; approximately 91% were observed only once. The ten largest clones take up around 20% of the sample.

Here is what the overall study found, with its caveats: In the 0.1-3.0 mg/kg groups, partial responders were among the patients with the lowest normalized peripheral clonal expansion, particularly in CD8+ T cells. Antigen specificity was not determined for the clonally expanded peripheral T cells. Clonal expansion of both CD4+ and CD8+ blood T cells was observed from baseline to week 6 at doses 0.1 to 3.0 mg/kg. Low levels of normalized T-cell clonal expansion were also seen in some patients who did not respond. After ivuxolimab, expanded clones were on average more numerous among CD8+ T cells than among CD4+ T cells.

The sequences come from CD4+ or CD8+ T cells sorted from blood, collected in a trial of the OX40 agonist ivuxolimab. This clonotype was obtained from an adult with an advanced solid tumor such as melanoma, head and neck, liver or kidney cancer. In this chain, TRBV2 is recombined with TRBJ1-2; TRBD1 is perhaps the D gene, given 6 matching bases. The CDR3 loop reads CASSEGTVFYGYTF. The DNA sequence is as follows: TGTGCCAGCAGTGAAGGGACAGTATTCTATGGCTACACCTTC.